This TCR beta chain came from a study of Graves' ophthalmopathy and Graves' hyperthyroidism. Certain patients were not enrolled. These were patients with other autoimmune diseases, uncontrolled infections, pregnancy or lactation. The sample holds many counts of this clonotype. RNA transcripts served as template for amplifying TCR beta CDR3 sequences. The library came from an HTBI-primed first-round RT-PCR and a second-round multiplex PCR. TCRdb passed the multiplex PCR reads through MiXCR, listing each CDR3 protein once. The sample consists of roughly 400,000 distinct CDR3 sequences, about 17% of them appearing once. Trimming cost V 2 bases and J 9 bases, with 11 bases left between them. The CDR3 is 13 amino acids. CDR1 and CDR2 from the germline V gene are GTSNPN and SVGIG (reference sequence).

This receptor was taken from a young woman with Graves' ophthalmopathy. The sample consisted of peripheral blood. V is TRBV30 and J is TRBJ1-6; D is possibly TRBD1 (6 bases). The CDR3 spells CAWSLQGGSPLHF. DNA for the CDR3: TGTGCCTGGAGTTTACAGGGTGGTTCACCCCTCCACTTT.